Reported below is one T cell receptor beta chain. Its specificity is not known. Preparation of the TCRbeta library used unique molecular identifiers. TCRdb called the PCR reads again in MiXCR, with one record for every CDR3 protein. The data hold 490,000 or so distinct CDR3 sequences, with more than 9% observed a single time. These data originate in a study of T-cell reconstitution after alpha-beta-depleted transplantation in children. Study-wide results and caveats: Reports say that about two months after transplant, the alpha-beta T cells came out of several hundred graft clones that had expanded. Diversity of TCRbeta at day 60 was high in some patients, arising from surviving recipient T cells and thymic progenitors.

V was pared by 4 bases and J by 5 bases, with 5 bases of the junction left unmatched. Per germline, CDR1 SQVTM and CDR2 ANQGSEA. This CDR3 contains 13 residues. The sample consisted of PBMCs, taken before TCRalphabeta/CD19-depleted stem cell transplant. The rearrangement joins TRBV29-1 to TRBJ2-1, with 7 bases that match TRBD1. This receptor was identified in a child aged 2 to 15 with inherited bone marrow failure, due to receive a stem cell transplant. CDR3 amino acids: CSVGRTGNNEQFF. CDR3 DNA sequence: TGCAGCGTTGGACGGACAGGAAACAATGAGCAGTTCTTC.